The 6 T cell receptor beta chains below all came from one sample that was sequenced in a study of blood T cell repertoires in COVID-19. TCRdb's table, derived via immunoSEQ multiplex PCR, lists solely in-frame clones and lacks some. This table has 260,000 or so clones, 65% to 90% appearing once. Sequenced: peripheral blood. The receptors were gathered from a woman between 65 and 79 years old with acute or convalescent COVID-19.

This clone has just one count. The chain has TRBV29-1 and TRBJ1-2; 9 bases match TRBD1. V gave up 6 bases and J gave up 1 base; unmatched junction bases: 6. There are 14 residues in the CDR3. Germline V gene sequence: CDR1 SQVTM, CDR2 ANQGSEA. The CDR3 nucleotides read TGCAGCGTCGGGATGGGACAGGGTAACTATGGCTACACCTTC. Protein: CSVGMGQGNYGYTF.

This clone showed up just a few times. The CDR3 protein is CASSIATELAGGLNTGELFF. CDR3 DNA: TGTGCCAGTAGTATAGCTACGGAACTAGCGGGGGGCCTAAACACCGGGGAGCTGTTTTTT. The rearrangement uses TRBV19 and TRBJ2-2; TRBD2 aligns across 12 bases. Germline V gives CDR1 LNHDA, CDR2 SQIVND (reference sequence). The CDR3 has 20 amino acids. Trimming took 1 base from V and 2 from J; bases not matched to a gene: 11.

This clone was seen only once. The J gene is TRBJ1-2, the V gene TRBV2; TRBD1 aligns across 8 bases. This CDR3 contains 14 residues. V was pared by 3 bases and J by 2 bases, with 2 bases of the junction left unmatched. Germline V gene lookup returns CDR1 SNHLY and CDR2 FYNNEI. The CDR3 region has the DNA TGTGCCAGCAGTGAGACAGGGGTCAACTATGGCTACACCTTC. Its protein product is CASSETGVNYGYTF. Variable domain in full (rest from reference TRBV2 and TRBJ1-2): EPEVTQTPSHQVTQMGQEVILRCVPISNHLYFYWYRQILGQKVEFLVSFYNNEISEKSEIFDDQFSVERPDGSNFTLKIRSTKLEDSAMYFCASSETGVNYGYTFGSGTRLTVV.

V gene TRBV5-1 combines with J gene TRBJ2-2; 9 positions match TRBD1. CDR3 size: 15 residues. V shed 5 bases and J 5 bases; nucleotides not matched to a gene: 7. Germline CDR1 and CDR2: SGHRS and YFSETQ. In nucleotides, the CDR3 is TGCGCCAGCAGACTAGCGACAGGGGGGACCGGGGAGCTGTTTTTT. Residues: CASRLATGGTGELFF.

In DNA, the CDR3 is TGTGCCAGCAGCAAAGAGCCGGGACAGGGGGACACAGATACGCAGTATTTT. Its translation is CASSKEPGQGDTDTQYF. The chain is built from TRBV7-6 and TRBJ2-3; 11 bases line up with TRBD1. Germline loops: CDR1 SGHVS, CDR2 FNYEAQ. This CDR3 contains 17 residues. Trimming cost V 5 bases and J 2 bases; bases outside gene matches: 9.

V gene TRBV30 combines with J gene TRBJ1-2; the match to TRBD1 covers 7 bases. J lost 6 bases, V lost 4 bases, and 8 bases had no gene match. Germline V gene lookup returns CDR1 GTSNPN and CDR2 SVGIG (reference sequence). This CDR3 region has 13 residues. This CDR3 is CAWKIQGINGYTF. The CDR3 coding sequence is TGTGCCTGGAAGATACAGGGGATTAATGGCTACACCTTC.